Listed here are 9 T cell receptor beta chains from one sample, sequenced in a study of early T cells in non-severe SARS-CoV-2 infection. TCRdb reprocessed the 5' RACE reads with MiXCR, giving one entry per CDR3 protein. This sample has tens of thousands of distinct CDR3 sequences, with roughly 9% found just once. The source was whole blood, collected at baseline. Receptor source: an adult who was a healthcare worker with PCR-confirmed SARS-CoV-2 infection or an uninfected control (not recorded which).

The gene calls are TRBV19 and TRBJ2-1; TRBD2 is a possible D gene (7 bases). V lost 11 bases and J 3 bases, leaving 14 bases between the germline ends. This CDR3 is 13 amino acids long. The germline V gene encodes CDR1 LNHDA and CDR2 SQIVND (reference sequence). CDR3 in amino acids: CASTGGSYNEQFF. The CDR3 DNA sequence: TGTGCCTCGACAGGCGGGAGCTACAATGAGCAGTTCTTC.

The table lists this clonotype with a few counts. This chain joins TRBV27 and TRBJ1-4; unclear D gene. Germline-derived CDR1 and CDR2 are MNHEY and SMNVEV (reference sequence). This CDR3 has 15 residues. Trimming shortened V by 1 base and J by 7 bases, and 13 bases separated the two germline ends. Written as DNA, the CDR3 is TGTGCCAGCAGTTTATATTGGCCTGTGGGTGAAAAACTGTTTTTT. It codes for CASSLYWPVGEKLFF. The full variable domain, with the rest looked up from reference TRBV27 and TRBJ1-4, is EAQVTQNPRYLITVTGKKLTVTCSQNMNHEYMSWYRQDPGLGLRQIYYSMNVEVTDKGDVPEGYKVSRKEKRNFPLILESPSPNQTSLYFCASSLYWPVGEKLFFGSGTQLSVL.

This clonotype was observed a handful of times. The DNA for the CDR3 is TGCAGTGCTCCCATAGGGGGCTACGAGCAGTACTTC. It codes for CSAPIGGYEQYF. The chain joins TRBV20-1 to TRBJ2-7; D is possibly TRBD1 (6 bases). The CDR3 has 12 residues. From germline, CDR1 is DFQATT and CDR2 SNEGSKA (reference sequence). Trimming took off 5 bases at V and 3 bases at J, with 11 bases between the two ends.

This clonotype has at least ten counts. The chain couples TRBV11-3 to TRBJ2-3; perhaps TRBD1 as D (6 bases). The CDR3 is made up of 16 amino acids. The ends were cut back, 1 base at V and 1 base at J, with 12 bases in the middle. CDR1 SGHNT and CDR2 YENEEA come from the germline V gene. In nucleotides, the CDR3 is TGTGCCAGCAGCTTAGGTGTCGCAGGGGGCACAGATACGCAGTATTTT. Its protein product is CASSLGVAGGTDTQYF.

This clonotype occurred a few times. The rearrangement links TRBV9 to TRBJ1-6; D is ambiguous. Germline V gives CDR1 SGDLS, CDR2 YYNGEE. The CDR3 length is 15 residues. V shed 4 bases and J shed 2 bases, with 10 bases lying between them. The CDR3 DNA is TGTGCCAGCAGCCCAGGCCTTACCTATAATTCACCCCTCCACTTT. It translates to CASSPGLTYNSPLHF.

This clonotype has a handful of counts. V gene TRBV9 combines with J gene TRBJ2-2; a weak D match, TRBD2 (6 bases). V lost 7 bases to trimming and J lost 6 bases, with 19 bases between them. The V gene's germline CDR1 is SGDLS and CDR2 YYNGEE. CDR3 length: 15 amino acids. The CDR3 loop reads CASRSRGNGPGELFF. The DNA of the CDR3 is TGTGCCAGCCGTTCGCGGGGAAATGGGCCCGGGGAGCTGTTTTTT.

Many counts were recorded for this clonotype. V usage is TRBV11-2 and J usage is TRBJ2-3; weak D call: TRBD2 (6 bases). The CDR3 is made up of 18 amino acids. Trimming stripped 5 bases from V and 5 bases from J, with 26 bases between. Germline V gene data show CDR1 as SGHAT and CDR2 as FQNNGV. The CDR3 spells CASSVSTGLGARQDTQYF. Written as DNA, the CDR3 is TGTGCCAGCAGCGTTAGCACGGGACTCGGGGCCAGACAAGATACGCAGTATTTT.

This clonotype came up a few times. J is TRBJ2-7 and V is TRBV10-3; 11 nucleotides match TRBD2. This CDR3 has 13 residues. Germline V lookup: CDR1 ENHRY, CDR2 SYGVKD. The ends lost 9 bases at V and 4 bases at J; junction bases unmatched: 5. The CDR3 protein is CAMATSGSYEQYF. CDR3 nucleotide sequence: TGTGCCATGGCTACTAGCGGGAGTTACGAGCAGTACTTC.

This clonotype was counted ten times or more. V gene TRBV27 combines with J gene TRBJ2-1, with D possibly matching TRBD1 (6 bases). CDR3 size: 12 residues. The germline gives CDR1 MNHEY, CDR2 SMNVEV (reference sequence). Deletions cut 3 bases from V and 10 bases from J, with 10 bases between. CDR3 sequence: CASSFLRGEQFF. The CDR3 nucleotides are TGTGCCAGCAGTTTCCTCAGGGGCGAGCAGTTCTTC.